There are many counts of the clone carrying this TCR beta chain. The CDR3 is 19 amino acids. The V and J ends lost 4 bases and 5 bases, in that order; junction bases with no gene match: 18. Germline CDR1 reads LGHNA; CDR2 reads YSLEER. A second PCR, run for about 7 to 11 cycles, used a sample-barcoded 5' primer plus a J-beta primer mix. At least 3 million CDR3-containing paired-end reads were obtained per sample. TCRdb called the 5' RACE reads again in MiXCR, with one record for every CDR3 protein. This sample carries approximately 1,700,000 distinct CDR3 sequences, 35% to 50% of them seen once, and the ten largest clones take under 25%. The data originate from a study of blood T cells in healthy people across ages.

The receptor comes from a human donor in good health. Input material: blood. The gene calls are TRBV4-3 and TRBJ2-5; 11 bases line up with TRBD2. CDR3 residues: CASSPRLAGGLLYVETQYF. The CDR3 coding sequence is TGCGCCAGCAGCCCCCGGTTAGCGGGGGGGCTGTTATATGTGGAGACCCAGTACTTC.